A single sample gave rise to the 22 T cell receptor beta chains below, sequenced in a study of Ad26.COV2.S vaccination and SARS-CoV-2 variants. The treatment was: some 20 received Ad26.COV2.S at low or high dose, single or two shots; about 5 received placebo; per-sample allocation not given. At day 63 after the first vaccine or placebo injection, samples were drawn. The data were produced by immunoSEQ multiplex PCR, yet TCRdb's version contains in-frame clones alone and is incomplete. The sample consists of more than 300,000 clones, about 88% of them appearing once. The sample in question was peripheral blood, obtained in a trial of Ad26.COV2.S vaccine versus placebo. These receptors all come from a person between 18 and 59 years old who received the Ad26.COV2.S COVID-19 vaccine or a placebo.

The gene calls are TRBV4-2 and TRBJ1-5; possible D gene TRBD1, 5 bases. V dropped 1 base and J dropped 7 bases, with 14 bases sitting between them. Germline lookup yields CDR1 LGHNA and CDR2 YNFKEQ. The CDR3 spans 15 residues. The CDR3 DNA sequence: TGTGCCAGCAGCCAAGTGCAGGGTTGGGGCCAGCCCCAGCATTTT. Translation: CASSQVQGWGQPQHF.

This chain links TRBV18 with TRBJ1-5, with D maybe TRBD1 (6 bases). The V and J ends lost 2 bases and 5 bases respectively, with 10 bases between them. CDR3 length: 14 amino acids. Germline CDR1 is KGHSH and CDR2 is LQKENI. The CDR3 reads CASSPSGADQPQHF. The CDR3 nucleotides are TGTGCCAGCTCACCATCAGGGGCCGATCAGCCCCAGCATTTT.

This clone came up once. The rearrangement uses TRBV4-3 and TRBJ2-1; 13 nucleotides line up with TRBD2. This CDR3 has 17 amino acids. CDR1 is LGHNA, CDR2 YSLEER, per germline. J gave up 8 bases and V 4 bases, and 11 bases lay outside the gene matches. The CDR3 region is CASSPPRTSGGGYEQFF. As DNA, the CDR3 is TGCGCCAGCAGCCCCCCCCGGACTAGCGGGGGTGGGTATGAGCAGTTCTTC.

The J gene is TRBJ1-1, the V gene TRBV9; D remains ambiguous. V was cut by 4 bases and J by 2 bases, with 6 bases left in between. The CDR3 is 12 amino acids. Germline V gene lookup returns CDR1 SGDLS and CDR2 YYNGEE. The CDR3 loop reads CASSTYNTEAFF. Here the CDR3 DNA reads TGTGCCAGCAGCACCTACAACACTGAAGCTTTCTTT.

V and J are TRBV28 and TRBJ2-3, with a weak D call TRBD2 (7 bases). Trimming took 5 bases from V and 0 from J, leaving 15 bases between them. Germline V gives CDR1 MDHEN, CDR2 SYDVKM. This CDR3 region has 16 residues. CDR3 sequence: CASSTRGAESTDTQYF. The CDR3 nucleotides are TGTGCCAGCAGTACCCGGGGGGCGGAAAGCACAGATACGCAGTATTTT.

This chain links TRBV12-5 with TRBJ1-1; perhaps TRBD1 as D (6 bases). Germline V gene sequence: CDR1 LGHNT, CDR2 FRNRAP. V was shortened by 4 bases and J by 6 bases, with 15 bases between the two germline ends. The CDR3 runs 14 residues. The CDR3 region is CASGSVLGTSEAFF. CDR3 DNA sequence: TGTGCTAGTGGTTCTGTATTAGGGACATCTGAAGCTTTCTTT. The variable domain in full, completed from reference TRBV12-5 and TRBJ1-1, reads DARVTQTPRHKVTEMGQEVTMRCQPILGHNTVFWYRQTMMQGLELLAYFRNRAPLDDSGMPKDRFSAEMPDATLATLKIQPSEPRDSAVYFCASGSVLGTSEAFFGQGTRLTVV.

The chain carries TRBV7-8 and TRBJ1-5, with TRBD1 as a possible D gene (5 bases). The CDR3 contains 15 residues. The V gene's germline CDR1 is SGHVS and CDR2 FQNEAQ. Trimming took 0 bases from V and 6 from J, leaving 12 bases between them. CDR3 coding DNA: TGTGCCAGCAGCTTAGCGCTAGGGGTCAGTCAGCCCCAGCATTTT. Translated, it gives CASSLALGVSQPQHF.

The chain joins TRBV6-7 to TRBJ2-7; D is unclear. TRBV6-7 is labeled an ORF, and its function is uncertain. V lost 3 bases and J lost 3, with 15 bases in between. This CDR3 comprises 15 residues. CDR3 coding DNA: TGTGCCAGCAGTTATCCGAAGGGTTCGGACTACGAGCAGTACTTC. It translates to CASSYPKGSDYEQYF.

The chain employs TRBV4-1 and TRBJ2-5; maybe TRBD2 (5 bases). Germline assignment: CDR1 MGHRA and CDR2 YSYEKL. The CDR3 consists of 15 residues. V lost 0 bases to trimming and J lost 5 bases, with 13 bases between them. The CDR3 sequence is CASSQENKGGETQYF. CDR3 nucleotides: TGCGCCAGCAGCCAAGAGAACAAGGGCGGGGAGACCCAGTACTTC.

The chain uses TRBV18 and TRBJ1-5; D remains unclear. The CDR3 sequence is 15 residues long. V gave up 0 bases and J gave up 0 bases, with 6 bases separating them. The germline V gene has CDR1 KGHSH and CDR2 LQKENI. DNA for the CDR3: TGTGCCAGCTCACCACCAGGTACTAGCAATCAGCCCCAGCATTTT. Amino acids: CASSPPGTSNQPQHF.

The chain recombines TRBV6-5 with TRBJ2-5; 7 positions agree with TRBD2. CDR3 length: 16 amino acids. J was trimmed by 2 bases and V by 4 bases; bases with no gene match: 10. Germline lookup yields CDR1 MNHEY and CDR2 SVGAGI. In DNA form, the CDR3 reads TGTGCCAGCAGTTCCCGACTAGCAGGGCTGCAAGAGACCCAGTACTTC. This gives the protein CASSSRLAGLQETQYF.

The chain couples TRBV28 to TRBJ2-5; D perhaps matches TRBD1 (6 bases). Trimming shortened V by 3 bases and J by 5 bases, and 13 bases separated the two germline ends. This CDR3 has 14 amino acids. Germline values: CDR1 MDHEN, CDR2 SYDVKM. DNA of the CDR3: TGTGCCAGCAGTTTCCCAGGGCAGGGGGAGACCCAGTACTTC. Translation: CASSFPGQGETQYF.

The V call is TRBV9, the J call TRBJ2-2, with a tentative D call TRBD2 (5 bases). The CDR3 sequence is 13 residues long. CDR1 is SGDLS and CDR2 is YYNGEE in the germline V gene. Trimming removed 0 bases from V and 8 bases from J, with 8 bases in between. This CDR3 is CASSVGGPGELFF. The CDR3 DNA reads TGTGCCAGCAGCGTAGGAGGGCCTGGGGAGCTGTTTTTT.

The V call is TRBV2, the J call TRBJ2-7; 8 nucleotides align to TRBD1. V dropped 7 bases and J dropped 2; count of bases not matched to a gene: 4. CDR3 length equals 13 residues. CDR1 and CDR2 (germline): SNHLY, FYNNEI. CDR3 nucleotide sequence: TGTGCCAGCAATTCACAGGGGGCCTACGAGCAGTACTTC. This codes for CASNSQGAYEQYF.

The gene calls are TRBV21-1 and TRBJ1-1; no check of the table's D call, TRBD1, against the DNA was made. TRBV21-1 is flagged as a pseudogene. The CDR3 runs 20 residues. The chain's CDR3 is CASSNKCPRTGAVQRTEAFF. DNA for the CDR3: TGTGCCAGCAGCAATAAATGCCCACGAACAGGGGCGGTTCAAAGGACTGAAGCTTTCTTT.

The chain employs TRBV4-1 and TRBJ2-7; D not certain. The V gene's germline CDR1 is MGHRA and CDR2 YSYEKL. With 4 bases removed from V and 2 bases from J, the gap between germline ends came to 12 bases. The CDR3 spans 14 residues. The CDR3, as DNA: TGCGCCAGCAGCCCCAACGTCGGAGCCTACGAGCAGTACTTC. This translates into CASSPNVGAYEQYF.

This sequence joins TRBV7-9 and TRBJ1-3, with D hard to call. The CDR3 is 13 residues long. V dropped 1 base and J dropped 5 bases, with 6 bases sitting between them. Germline assignment: CDR1 SEHNR and CDR2 FQNEAQ (reference sequence). The CDR3 DNA reads as TGTGCCAGCAGCTTAGACCCAAGAAACACCATATATTTT. It specifies CASSLDPRNTIYF.

The rearrangement joins TRBV5-1 to TRBJ2-3; D remains unclear. The V end lost 0 bases, the J end lost 0 bases, and 14 bases lay between the germline ends. The CDR3 length is 17 residues. The germline CDR1 and CDR2 sequences are SGHRS and YFSETQ. In DNA form, the CDR3 reads TGCGCCAGCAGCTTGGAATCATCAATTCCTAGCACAGATACGCAGTATTTT. Its translation is CASSLESSIPSTDTQYF. The whole variable domain, remainder taken from reference TRBV5-1 and TRBJ2-3, is KAGVTQTPRYLIKTRGQQVTLSCSPISGHRSVSWYQQTPGQGLQFLFEYFSETQRNKGNFPGRFSGRQFSNSRSEMNVSTLELGDSALYLCASSLESSIPSTDTQYFGPGTRLTVL.

In this sample, this clone turned up once. This sequence joins TRBV28 and TRBJ2-7, with 7 bases fitting TRBD1. V was clipped by 4 bases and J by 2 bases; unmatched bases: 8. Germline V lookup: CDR1 MDHEN, CDR2 SYDVKM. The CDR3 spans 15 residues. This CDR3 reads CASSSPRDSAYEQYF. CDR3 coding DNA: TGTGCCAGCAGTTCCCCCCGGGACAGCGCCTACGAGCAGTACTTC.

The V gene is TRBV3-1 (or the pseudogene TRBV3-2), the J gene TRBJ2-7; 7 bases are a match to TRBD2. The CDR3 has 16 residues. Trimming took 4 bases from V and 6 from J; bases not matched to a gene: 15. From germline, CDR1 is LGHDT and CDR2 YNNKEL (reference sequence). CDR3 protein: CASSLQWGGRTSEQYF. Here the CDR3 DNA reads TGTGCCAGCAGCCTCCAGTGGGGAGGGAGGACCTCCGAGCAGTACTTC.

The V gene is TRBV14, the J gene TRBJ2-7; 7 positions agree with TRBD1. After removal of 4 bases from V and 3 bases from J, the junction contained 3 bases not matched to a gene. This CDR3 is 13 amino acids long. CDR1 and CDR2 (germline): SGHDN, FVKESK. The CDR3 spells CASSPQGVYEQYF. The CDR3 DNA reads as TGTGCCAGCAGCCCCCAGGGGGTCTACGAGCAGTACTTC. Using reference TRBV14 and TRBJ2-7 for the parts outside the CDR3, the full variable domain is EAGVTQFPSHSVIEKGQTVTLRCDPISGHDNLYWYRRVMGKEIKFLLHFVKESKQDESGMPNNRFLAERTGGTYSTLKVQPAELEDSGVYFCASSPQGVYEQYFGPGTRLTVT.

V usage is TRBV5-4 and J usage is TRBJ2-2, with TRBD2 matching over 7 bases. The V gene's germline CDR1 is SGHNT and CDR2 YYREEE (reference sequence). This CDR3 region has 15 residues. V lost 4 bases, J lost 2 bases, and 5 bases stayed unmatched. CDR3 region: CASSVGGINTGELFF. The CDR3 nucleotides are TGTGCCAGCAGCGTCGGGGGGATCAACACCGGGGAGCTGTTTTTT.